This TCR beta chain is drawn from a study of regulatory T cells in long-lasting Graves disease. The overall study: The criterion for persistent Graves' disease was over 5 years of antithyroid drugs with positive TSH receptor antibodies. Findings of the study overall: Analysis covered peripheral blood alone, not thyroid tissue. Persistent patients had a count of shared public clonotypes (over 2,500) that exceeded that of new patients (around 1,000).

Arm-PCR of CDR3 regions with iRepertoire HTBI primers generated TCR beta libraries. MiXCR, applied by TCRdb to the multiplex PCR reads, yields one record per CDR3 protein. The table has around 510,000 distinct CDR3 sequences, under 25% seen once. Regarding time point: persistent/refractory GD, antithyroid drugs over 5 years with positive TRAb. Following extraction of RNA from PBMCs, that RNA was used to make the TCR library. This clonotype has a handful of counts. Its antigen is unidentified. Trimming removed 6 bases from V and 2 bases from J, with 11 bases in between. CDR1 and CDR2 from the germline V gene are SQVTM and ANQGSEA. The CDR3 runs to 12 residues.

V is TRBV29-1 and J is TRBJ2-7; maybe TRBD2 (6 bases). This clonotype was obtained from a female donor with Graves disease. The source material was peripheral blood mononuclear cells (PBMCs), sampled when the disease was refractory, from a patient treated with antithyroid drugs. The CDR3 spells CSVQEGAYEQYF. DNA for the CDR3: TGCAGCGTCCAGGAGGGCGCCTACGAGCAGTACTTC.